This entry describes one T cell receptor (beta chain). The antigen is unknown. Trimming stripped 3 bases from V and 6 bases from J, with 15 bases between. The germline V gene has CDR1 MDHEN and CDR2 SYDVKM. This CDR3 spans 14 amino acids. These data belong to a study of blood T cells in healthy people across ages. Regarding the study as a whole: While age rose, TCR beta diversity per million T cells dropped in a roughly linear way.

A second PCR, run for roughly 7 to 12 cycles, used a sample-barcoded 5' primer plus a J-beta primer mix. TCRdb ran MiXCR on the 5' RACE reads and lists one entry per CDR3 protein. The data hold approximately 580,000 distinct CDR3 sequences, with about 24% observed a single time. The sample was also linked to a second study, of T cells of mothers and their children. That report adds: Second-PCR primer M1S introduced sample barcodes and 2-4 random nucleotides.

The chain links TRBV28 to TRBJ2-7; D is possibly TRBD2 (6 bases). Specimen: blood. This receptor was taken from a boy aged 5 to 17 in good health. The chain's CDR3 is CASSLLAGRSEQYF. CDR3 coding DNA: TGTGCCAGCAGTTTGTTAGCAGGGAGGTCCGAGCAGTACTTC. Full variable domain (missing parts from reference TRBV28 and TRBJ2-7): DVKVTQSSRYLVKRTGEKVFLECVQDMDHENMFWYRQDPGLGLRLIYFSYDVKMKEKGDIPEGYSVSREKKERFSLILESASTNQTSMYLCASSLLAGRSEQYFGPGTRLTVT.